Detailed here is one T cell receptor beta chain. Antigen: not known. The donors were healthy bone marrow donors. The sample originates from a study of cytomegalovirus exposure and HLA in healthy donors. It was with 60 Vbeta and 13 Jbeta primers that the PCR ran. Assay: immunoSEQ multiplex PCR; the TCRdb copy retains only in-frame clones and omits some. Of fewer than 150,000 clones listed, around 76% are singletons. Findings of the study overall: The listing of 160 or so TCR beta chains classed them as cytomegalovirus-associated. It was reported that TCR beta sequences correctly inferred the HLA-A and HLA-B alleles for most subjects. It was reportedly the case that the classifier diagnosed cytomegalovirus status with high specificity and sensitivity.

The TCR sequence derives from a man aged 60-69 years in good health and CMV-seropositive. Sequenced material: PBMCs.

The CDR3 nucleotides are TGTGCCAGCAGCTCCTCTAGCGGCCACACAGATACGCAGTATTTT. Translating gives CASSSSSGHTDTQYF. The V and J genes are TRBV9 and TRBJ2-3; 7 nucleotides match TRBD2. The CDR3 totals 15 residues. The V and J ends lost 4 bases and 2 bases, in that order; junction bases with no gene match: 7. Germline V gene sequence: CDR1 SGDLS, CDR2 YYNGEE.